This T cell receptor beta chain was identified during a study of shared clonotypes between healthy human individuals. Study-level findings and limits: It was the few donors that limited the genetic and exposure-history diversity represented.

CDR3 length: 15 amino acids. V lost 1 base and J lost 1, with 11 bases in between. CDR1 is MGHRA and CDR2 is YSYEKL in the germline V gene. As concerns this clone: Its antigen is not known.

Selected positively for CCR7 and CD45RO-negative, naive CD8 cells excluded terminally differentiated effector memory CD45RA+ cells. Data came from immunoSEQ multiplex PCR; TCRdb stores just in-frame clones and leaves some out. Here the sample spans some 2 million clones, less than 95% being singletons. The sequencing input was naive CD8+ T cells sorted from blood. The receptor was isolated from a man between 18 and 35 years old in good health. This chain joins TRBV4-1 and TRBJ2-7, with D tentatively TRBD2 (5 bases). The CDR3, as DNA: TGCGCCAGCAGCCAAGGTCCAGCGGATTCCTACGAGCAGTACTTC. Its protein is CASSQGPADSYEQYF.